These 5 T cell receptor beta chains share one sample of origin, sequenced in a study of T cell repertoires in cytomegalovirus infection. These receptors' targets are unknown. TCRdb re-analysed the reads in MiXCR, keeping a single row per CDR3 protein. The repertoire consists of under 300,000 distinct CDR3 sequences, with roughly a fifth occurring once and the leading ten covering approximately 19%. The sample was cultured PBMCs, taken from culture after CMV antigen stimulation. The receptors originated from a human donor in good health (CMV status not recorded). Some clones in this sample may be carry-over from other donors' samples.

This clonotype was seen repeatedly, ten times or more. This chain uses TRBV7-2 with TRBJ2-1; D uncertain. The CDR3 runs 13 residues. Per the germline V gene, CDR1 is SGHTA and CDR2 is FQGNSA. V was pared by 5 bases and J by 4 bases, with 9 bases between. Written as DNA, the CDR3 is TGTGCCAGCAGCCCGTCTAGTTACAATGAGCAGTTCTTC. It is translated as CASSPSSYNEQFF.

This clonotype was picked up a small number of times. This chain connects TRBV11-2 to TRBJ2-3, with TRBD2 matching over 8 bases. CDR3 length: 14 residues. The junction had 5 bases not matched to a gene; V was cut back by 4 bases and J by 5 bases. Germline V lookup: CDR1 SGHAT, CDR2 FQNNGV. The CDR3 nucleotides read TGTGCCAGCAGCTCCCCCCGGGAGGGAGATACGCAGTATTTT. Protein sequence: CASSSPREGDTQYF. The entire variable domain, with the rest obtained from reference TRBV11-2 and TRBJ2-3, is as follows: EAGVAQSPRYKIIEKRQSVAFWCNPISGHATLYWYQQILGQGPKLLIQFQNNGVVDDSQLPKDRFSAERLKGVDSTLKIQPAKLEDSAVYLCASSSPREGDTQYFGPGTRLTVL.

This clonotype turned up a few times. V gene TRBV20-1 combines with J gene TRBJ1-2; D may be TRBD1 (6 bases). V was cut by 5 bases and J by 8 bases, with 18 bases left in between. This CDR3 is 13 amino acids long. Germline V gives CDR1 DFQATT, CDR2 SNEGSKA (reference sequence). CDR3 in DNA: TGCAGTGCTCCGGGACACCCGCGAAAGGGCTACACCTTC. As protein: CSAPGHPRKGYTF.

This clonotype was recorded a few times. The chain employs TRBV4-1 and TRBJ2-7, with no clear D. The V end was cut by 1 base, the J end by 5 bases, with 15 bases between. Germline CDR1 and CDR2: MGHRA and YSYEKL. The CDR3 runs 15 residues. CDR3 nucleotides: TGCGCCAGCAGCCAAGGATCGATCTCTTCGCACGAGCAGTACTTC. Translation: CASSQGSISSHEQYF.

This clonotype showed up just a few times. The chain recombines TRBV7-2 with TRBJ2-1, with D hard to call. The V and J ends lost 1 base and 8 bases respectively, with 9 bases between them. This CDR3 is built from 13 residues. The V gene's germline CDR1 is SGHTA and CDR2 FQGNSA. CDR3 bases: TGTGCCAGCAGCTTAGAACCCGCAGATGAGCAGTTCTTC. Translation: CASSLEPADEQFF.